This T cell receptor beta chain was sequenced during a study of blood T cell repertoires in COVID-19. There are 16 residues in the CDR3. Looked up from germline, CDR1 is SGHNT and CDR2 is YYREEE (reference sequence). Trimming removed 4 bases from V and 2 bases from J; junction bases left unmatched: 2. Using immunoSEQ multiplex PCR, the repertoire was profiled, and TCRdb retains in-frame clones only, with some absent. The profile covers 200,000 to 300,000 clones, with roughly 80% appearing a single time and 3.5% to 5% taken by the ten largest. The source is a man aged 55 to 70 with acute or convalescent COVID-19. J is TRBJ2-6 and V is TRBV5-4, with 11 bases that match TRBD1. Sequences were obtained from peripheral blood. The CDR3 region is CASSLGQGAGANVLTF. Written as DNA, the CDR3 is TGTGCCAGCAGCCTGGGACAGGGGGCTGGGGCCAACGTCCTGACTTTC.